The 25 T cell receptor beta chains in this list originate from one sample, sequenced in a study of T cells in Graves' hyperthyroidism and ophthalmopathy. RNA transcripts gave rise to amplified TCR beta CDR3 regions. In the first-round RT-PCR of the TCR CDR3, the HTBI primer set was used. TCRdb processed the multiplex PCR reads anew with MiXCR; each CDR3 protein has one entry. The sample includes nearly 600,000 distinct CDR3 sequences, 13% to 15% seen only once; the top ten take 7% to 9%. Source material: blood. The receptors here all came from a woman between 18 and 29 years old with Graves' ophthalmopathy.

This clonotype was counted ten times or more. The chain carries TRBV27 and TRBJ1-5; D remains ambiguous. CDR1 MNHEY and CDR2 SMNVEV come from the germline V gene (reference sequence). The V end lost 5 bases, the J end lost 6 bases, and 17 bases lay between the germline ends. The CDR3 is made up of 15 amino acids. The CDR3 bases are TGTGCCAGCAGTCCCCACGCGGCTTCAGGTCAGCCCCAGCATTTT. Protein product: CASSPHAASGQPQHF.

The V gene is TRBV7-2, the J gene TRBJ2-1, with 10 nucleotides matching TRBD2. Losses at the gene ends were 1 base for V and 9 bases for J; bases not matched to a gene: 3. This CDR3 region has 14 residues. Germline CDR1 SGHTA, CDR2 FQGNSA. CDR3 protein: CASSLDGTSVEQFF. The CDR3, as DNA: TGTGCCAGCAGCTTAGATGGGACTAGCGTTGAGCAGTTCTTC.

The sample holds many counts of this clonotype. DNA of the CDR3: TGTGCCTGGACCCCGGGACTAGCTGGCAATGAGCAGTTCTTC. This gives the protein CAWTPGLAGNEQFF. The J gene is TRBJ2-1, the V gene TRBV30; 9 positions match TRBD2. The CDR3 has 14 amino acids. Germline CDR1 reads GTSNPN; CDR2 reads SVGIG (reference sequence). The V and J ends lost 4 bases and 6 bases, in that order; junction bases with no gene match: 7.

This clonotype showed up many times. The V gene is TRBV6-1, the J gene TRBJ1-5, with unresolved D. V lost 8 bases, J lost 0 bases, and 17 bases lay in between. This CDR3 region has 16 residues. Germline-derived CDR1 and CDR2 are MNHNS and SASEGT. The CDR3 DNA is TGTGCCAGCGAAAGGTTGCGGCGCAATAGCAATCAGCCCCAGCATTTT. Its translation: CASERLRRNSNQPQHF.

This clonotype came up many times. The CDR3 DNA reads TGTGCCAGCAGCCTCGGGACTAGCGACTATGAGCAGTTCTTC. It codes for CASSLGTSDYEQFF. The chain employs TRBV11-2 and TRBJ2-1; TRBD2 matches at 10 bases. CDR1 is SGHAT, CDR2 FQNNGV, per germline. This CDR3 contains 14 residues. With 5 bases clipped from V and 8 bases from J, the junction kept 6 bases outside the gene matches.

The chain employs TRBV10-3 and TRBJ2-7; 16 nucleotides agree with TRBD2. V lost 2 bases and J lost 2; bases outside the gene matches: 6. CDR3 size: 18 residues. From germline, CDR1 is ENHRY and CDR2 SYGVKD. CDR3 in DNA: TGTGCCATCAGTGAGCCCGAGGGACTAGCGGGAGGGGCCTACGAGCAGTACTTC. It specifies CAISEPEGLAGGAYEQYF.

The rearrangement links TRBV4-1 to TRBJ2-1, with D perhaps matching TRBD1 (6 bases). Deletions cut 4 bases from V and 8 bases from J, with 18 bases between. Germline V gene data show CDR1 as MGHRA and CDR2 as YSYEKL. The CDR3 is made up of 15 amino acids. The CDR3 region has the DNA TGCGCCAGCAGCCGCGGAAGCAGACCAGGGGATGAGCAGTTCTTC. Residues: CASSRGSRPGDEQFF.

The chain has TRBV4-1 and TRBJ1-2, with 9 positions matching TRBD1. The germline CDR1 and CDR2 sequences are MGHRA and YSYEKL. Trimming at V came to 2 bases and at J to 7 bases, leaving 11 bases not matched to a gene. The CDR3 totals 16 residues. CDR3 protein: CASSQKGTGNGGGYTF. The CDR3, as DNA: TGCGCCAGCAGCCAAAAAGGGACAGGGAACGGTGGTGGCTACACCTTC.

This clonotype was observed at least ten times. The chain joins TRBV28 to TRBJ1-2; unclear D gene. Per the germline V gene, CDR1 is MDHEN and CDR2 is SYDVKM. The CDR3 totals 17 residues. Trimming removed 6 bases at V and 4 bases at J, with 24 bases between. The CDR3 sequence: CASRGGGAHTRSYGYTF. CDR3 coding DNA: TGTGCCAGCAGAGGAGGCGGTGCGCATACTCGTAGCTATGGCTACACCTTC.

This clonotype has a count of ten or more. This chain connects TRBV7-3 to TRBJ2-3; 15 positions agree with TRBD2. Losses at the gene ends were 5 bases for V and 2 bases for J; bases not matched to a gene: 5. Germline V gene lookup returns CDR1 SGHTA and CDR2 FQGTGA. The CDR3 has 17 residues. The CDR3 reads CASSLGLAGGHTDTQYF. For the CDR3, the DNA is TGTGCCAGCAGCCTGGGACTAGCGGGAGGCCACACAGATACGCAGTATTTT.

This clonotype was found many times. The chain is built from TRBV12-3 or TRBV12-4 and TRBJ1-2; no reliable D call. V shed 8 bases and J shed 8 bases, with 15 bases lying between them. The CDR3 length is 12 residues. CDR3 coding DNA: TGTGCCAGCGGCCCCACAGCGGAGGGCTACACCTTC. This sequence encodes CASGPTAEGYTF.

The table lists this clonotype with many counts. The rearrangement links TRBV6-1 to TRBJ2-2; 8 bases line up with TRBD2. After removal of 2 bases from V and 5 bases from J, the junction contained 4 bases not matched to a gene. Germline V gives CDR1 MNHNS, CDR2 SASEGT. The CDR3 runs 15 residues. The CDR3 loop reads CASSELTSVTGELFF. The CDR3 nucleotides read TGTGCCAGCAGTGAACTGACTAGCGTTACCGGGGAGCTGTTTTTT.

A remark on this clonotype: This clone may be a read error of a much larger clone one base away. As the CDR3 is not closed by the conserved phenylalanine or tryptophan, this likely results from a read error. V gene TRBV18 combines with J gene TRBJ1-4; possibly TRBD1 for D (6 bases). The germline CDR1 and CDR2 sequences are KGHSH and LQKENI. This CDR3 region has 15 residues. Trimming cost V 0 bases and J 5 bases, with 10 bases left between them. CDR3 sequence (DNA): TGTGCCAGCTCACCACCAGGGACAAACAATGAAAAACTGTTTTCT. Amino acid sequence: CASSPPGTNNEKLFS.

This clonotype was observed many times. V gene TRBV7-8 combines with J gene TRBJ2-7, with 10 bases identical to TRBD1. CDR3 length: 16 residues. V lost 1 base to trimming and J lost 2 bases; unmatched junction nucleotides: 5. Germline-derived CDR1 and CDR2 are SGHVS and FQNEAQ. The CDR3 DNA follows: TGTGCCAGCAGCTTAGTTTCCGGGACAGGGGCCTACGAGCAGTACTTC. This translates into CASSLVSGTGAYEQYF.

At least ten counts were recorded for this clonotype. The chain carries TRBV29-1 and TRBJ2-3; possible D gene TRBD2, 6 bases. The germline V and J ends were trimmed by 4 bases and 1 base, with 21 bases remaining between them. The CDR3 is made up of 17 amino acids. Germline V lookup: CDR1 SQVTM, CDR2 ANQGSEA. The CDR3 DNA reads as TGCAGCGTTGGCCCCCGCGGCGGGACCCCACGCACAGATACGCAGTATTTT. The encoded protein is CSVGPRGGTPRTDTQYF.

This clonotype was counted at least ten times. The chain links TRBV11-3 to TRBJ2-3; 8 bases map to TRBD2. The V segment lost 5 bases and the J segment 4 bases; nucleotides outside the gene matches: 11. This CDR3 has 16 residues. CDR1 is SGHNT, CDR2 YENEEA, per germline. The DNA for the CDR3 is TGTGCCAGCAGCCAAGTCGGGGGGGGCGCATCAGATACGCAGTATTTT. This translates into CASSQVGGGASDTQYF.

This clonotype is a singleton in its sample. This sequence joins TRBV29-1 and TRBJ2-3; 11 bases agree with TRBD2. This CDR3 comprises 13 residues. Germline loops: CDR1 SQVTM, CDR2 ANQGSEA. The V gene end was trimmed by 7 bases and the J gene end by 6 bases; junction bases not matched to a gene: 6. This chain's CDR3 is CSGIAGGRDTQYF. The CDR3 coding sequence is TGCAGCGGCATAGCGGGGGGGAGGGATACGCAGTATTTT.

The CDR3 is CASSLRPTLYNEQFF. The DNA of the CDR3 is TGTGCCAGCAGCTTACGGCCGACATTATACAATGAGCAGTTCTTC. The chain employs TRBV7-8 and TRBJ2-1; D is undetermined. This CDR3 is 15 amino acids long. CDR1 is SGHVS and CDR2 is FQNEAQ in the germline V gene. V was pared by 2 bases and J by 4 bases, with 12 bases between. Complete variable domain (other parts from reference TRBV7-8 and TRBJ2-1): GAGVSQSPRYKVAKRGQDVALRCDPISGHVSLFWYQQALGQGPEFLTYFQNEAQLDKSGLPSDRFFAERPEGSVSTLKIQRTQQEDSAVYLCASSLRPTLYNEQFFGPGTRLTVL.

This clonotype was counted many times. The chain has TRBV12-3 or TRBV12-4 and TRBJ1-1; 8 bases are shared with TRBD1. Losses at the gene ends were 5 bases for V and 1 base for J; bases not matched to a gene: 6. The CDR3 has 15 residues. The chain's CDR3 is CASSPVGQGNTEAFF. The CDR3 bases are TGTGCCAGCAGTCCCGTAGGACAGGGGAACACTGAAGCTTTCTTT.

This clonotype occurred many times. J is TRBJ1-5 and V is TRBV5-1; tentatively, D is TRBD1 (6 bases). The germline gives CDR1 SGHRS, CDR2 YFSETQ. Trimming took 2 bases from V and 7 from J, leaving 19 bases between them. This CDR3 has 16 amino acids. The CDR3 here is CASSFEFWGAQQPQHF. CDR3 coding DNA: TGCGCCAGCAGCTTCGAGTTCTGGGGGGCGCAACAGCCCCAGCATTTT.

CDR3 sequence (DNA): TGTGCCAGCAGGGCCACAGGGTGGTATAACAATCAGCCCCAGCATTTT. Encoded protein: CASRATGWYNNQPQHF. The rearrangement joins TRBV6-1 to TRBJ1-5; D may be TRBD1 (6 bases). CDR1 is MNHNS and CDR2 is SASEGT in the germline V gene. The CDR3 totals 16 residues. V was clipped by 6 bases and J by 3 bases, with 18 bases between them.

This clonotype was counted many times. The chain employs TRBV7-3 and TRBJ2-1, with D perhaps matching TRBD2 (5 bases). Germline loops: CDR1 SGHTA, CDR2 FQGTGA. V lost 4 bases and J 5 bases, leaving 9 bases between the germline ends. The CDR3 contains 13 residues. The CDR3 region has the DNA TGTGCCAGCAGCTCTACTAGGGACAATGAGCAGTTCTTC. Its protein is CASSSTRDNEQFF. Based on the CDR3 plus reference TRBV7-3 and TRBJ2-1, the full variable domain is GAGVSQTPSNKVTEKGKYVELRCDPISGHTALYWYRQSLGQGPEFLIYFQGTGAADDSGLPNDRFFAVRPEGSVSTLKIQRTERGDSAVYLCASSSTRDNEQFFGPGTRLTVL.

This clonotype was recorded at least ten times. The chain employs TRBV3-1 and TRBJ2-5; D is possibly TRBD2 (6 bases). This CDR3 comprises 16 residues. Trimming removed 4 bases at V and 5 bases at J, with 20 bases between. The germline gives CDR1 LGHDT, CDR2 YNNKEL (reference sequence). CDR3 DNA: TGTGCCAGCAGCCCTGGGACTCAAGGGGTCCGGGAGACCCAGTACTTC. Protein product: CASSPGTQGVRETQYF.

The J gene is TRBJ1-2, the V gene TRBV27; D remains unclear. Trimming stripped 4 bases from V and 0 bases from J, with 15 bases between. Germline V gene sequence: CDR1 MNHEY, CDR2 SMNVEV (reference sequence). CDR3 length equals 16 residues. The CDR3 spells CASSSNYRKPNYGYTF. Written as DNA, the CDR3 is TGTGCCAGCAGTTCGAACTACAGAAAACCTAACTATGGCTACACCTTC.

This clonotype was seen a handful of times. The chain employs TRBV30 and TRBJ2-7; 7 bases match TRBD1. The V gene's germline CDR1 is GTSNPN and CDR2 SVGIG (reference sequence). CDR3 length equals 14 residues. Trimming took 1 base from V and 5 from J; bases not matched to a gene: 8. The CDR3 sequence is CAWSGGTADDEQYF. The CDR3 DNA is TGTGCCTGGAGTGGGGGGACAGCAGACGACGAGCAGTACTTC.